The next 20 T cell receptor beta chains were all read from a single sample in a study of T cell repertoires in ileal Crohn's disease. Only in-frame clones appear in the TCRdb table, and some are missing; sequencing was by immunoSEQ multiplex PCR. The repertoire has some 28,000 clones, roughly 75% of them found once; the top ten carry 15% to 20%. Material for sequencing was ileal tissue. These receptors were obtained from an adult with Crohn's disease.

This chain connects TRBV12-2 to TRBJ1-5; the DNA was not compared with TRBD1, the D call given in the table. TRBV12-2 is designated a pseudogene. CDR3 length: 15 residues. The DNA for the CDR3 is TGTGCAAGTCGGCCGGGACAGGGGCTTAATCAGCCCCAGCATTTT. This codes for CASRPGQGLNQPQHF.

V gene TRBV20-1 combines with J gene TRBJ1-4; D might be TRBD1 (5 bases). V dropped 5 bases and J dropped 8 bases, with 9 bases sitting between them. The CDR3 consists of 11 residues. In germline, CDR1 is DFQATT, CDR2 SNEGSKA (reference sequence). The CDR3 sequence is CSADKGEKLFF. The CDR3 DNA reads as TGCAGTGCTGACAAGGGGGAAAAACTGTTTTTT.

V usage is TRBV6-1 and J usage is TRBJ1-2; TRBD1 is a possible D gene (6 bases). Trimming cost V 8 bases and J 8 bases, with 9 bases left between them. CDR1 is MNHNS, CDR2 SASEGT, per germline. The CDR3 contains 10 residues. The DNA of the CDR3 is TGTGCCAGCGGACAGAGAGGCTACACCTTC. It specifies CASGQRGYTF.

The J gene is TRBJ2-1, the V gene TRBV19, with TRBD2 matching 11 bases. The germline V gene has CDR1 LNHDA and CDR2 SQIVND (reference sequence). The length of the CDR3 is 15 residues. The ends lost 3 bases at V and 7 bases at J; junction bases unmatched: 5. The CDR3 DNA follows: TGTGCCAGTAGTATCTTTAGCGGGGGGGATAATGAGCAGTTCTTC. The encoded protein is CASSIFSGGDNEQFF.

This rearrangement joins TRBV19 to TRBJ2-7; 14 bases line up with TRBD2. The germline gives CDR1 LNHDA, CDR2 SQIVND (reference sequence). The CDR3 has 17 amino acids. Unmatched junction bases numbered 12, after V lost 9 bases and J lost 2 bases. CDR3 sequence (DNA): TGTGCCAGCAGAGGCAGGGGACTAGCGGGGGAACCCTACGAGCAGTACTTC. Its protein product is CASRGRGLAGEPYEQYF.

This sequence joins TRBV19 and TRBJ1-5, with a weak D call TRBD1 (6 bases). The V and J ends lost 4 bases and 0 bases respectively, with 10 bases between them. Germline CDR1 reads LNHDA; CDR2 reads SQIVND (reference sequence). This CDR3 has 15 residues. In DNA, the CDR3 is TGTGCCAGTAGTAGGAGGACAGATAGCAATCAGCCCCAGCATTTT. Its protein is CASSRRTDSNQPQHF. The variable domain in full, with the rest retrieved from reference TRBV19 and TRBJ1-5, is DGGITQSPKYLFRKEGQNVTLSCEQNLNHDAMYWYRQDPGQGLRLIYYSQIVNDFQKGDIAEGYSVSREKKESFPLTVTSAQKNPTAFYLCASSRRTDSNQPQHFGDGTRLSIL.

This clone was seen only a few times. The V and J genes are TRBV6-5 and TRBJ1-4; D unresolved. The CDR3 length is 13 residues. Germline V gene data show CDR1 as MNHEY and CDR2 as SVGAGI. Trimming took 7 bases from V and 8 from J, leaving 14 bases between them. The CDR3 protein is CASTAGPGEKLFF. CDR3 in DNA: TGTGCCAGCACTGCGGGCCCGGGAGAAAAACTGTTTTTT.

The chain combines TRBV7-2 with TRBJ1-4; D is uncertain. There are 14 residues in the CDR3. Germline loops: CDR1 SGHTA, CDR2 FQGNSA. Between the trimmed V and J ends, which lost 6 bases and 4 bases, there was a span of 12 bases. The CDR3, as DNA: TGTGCCAGCAGGGAGGGATTTATTAATGAAAAACTGTTTTTT. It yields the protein CASREGFINEKLFF.

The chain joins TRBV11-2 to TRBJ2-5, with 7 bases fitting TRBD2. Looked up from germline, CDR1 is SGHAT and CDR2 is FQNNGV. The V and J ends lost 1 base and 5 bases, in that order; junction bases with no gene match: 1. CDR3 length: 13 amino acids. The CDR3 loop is CASSLVRGETQYF. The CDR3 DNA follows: TGTGCCAGCAGCTTAGTGCGGGGGGAGACCCAGTACTTC.

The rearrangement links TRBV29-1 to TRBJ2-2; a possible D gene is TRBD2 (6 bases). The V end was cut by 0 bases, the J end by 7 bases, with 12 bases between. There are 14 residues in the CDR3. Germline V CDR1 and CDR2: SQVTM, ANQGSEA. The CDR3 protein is CSVEDGGSGGELFF. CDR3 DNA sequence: TGCAGCGTTGAAGATGGAGGGTCGGGCGGGGAGCTGTTTTTT.

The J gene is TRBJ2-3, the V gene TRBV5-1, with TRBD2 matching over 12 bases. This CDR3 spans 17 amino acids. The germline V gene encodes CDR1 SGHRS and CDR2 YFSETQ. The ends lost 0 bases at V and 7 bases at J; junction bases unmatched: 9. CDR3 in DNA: TGCGCCAGCAGCTTGGAGGCTAGCGGGAGGGCCGGGAATACGCAGTATTTT. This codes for CASSLEASGRAGNTQYF.

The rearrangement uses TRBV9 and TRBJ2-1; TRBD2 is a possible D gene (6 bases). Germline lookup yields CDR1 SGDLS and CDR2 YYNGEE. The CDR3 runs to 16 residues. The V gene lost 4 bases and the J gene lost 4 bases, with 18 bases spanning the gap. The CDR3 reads CASSPRSGVGYNEQFF. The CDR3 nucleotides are TGTGCCAGCAGCCCCCGTAGCGGCGTGGGTTACAATGAGCAGTTCTTC.

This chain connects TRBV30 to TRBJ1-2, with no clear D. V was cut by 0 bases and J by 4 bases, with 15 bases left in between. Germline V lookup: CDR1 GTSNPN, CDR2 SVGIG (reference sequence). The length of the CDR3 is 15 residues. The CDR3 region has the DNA TGTGCCTGGAGTGTACTGGACCGGGGAAGCTATGGCTACACCTTC. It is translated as CAWSVLDRGSYGYTF.

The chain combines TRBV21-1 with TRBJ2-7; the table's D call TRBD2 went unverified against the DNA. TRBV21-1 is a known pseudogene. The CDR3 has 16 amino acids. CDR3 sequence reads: CASRLLAGTSFYEQYF. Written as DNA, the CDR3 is TGTGCCAGCAGACTCCTAGCCGGGACTAGCTTTTACGAGCAGTACTTC.

Here the CDR3 DNA reads TGTGCCAGCAGTGAAGGGGATAGGGAGGCCGGGGAGCTGTTTTTT. Translation gives CASSEGDREAGELFF. V and J are TRBV25-1 and TRBJ2-2; tentative D call: TRBD2 (6 bases). Trimming took off 2 bases at V and 6 bases at J, with 13 bases between the two ends. Germline V gene data show CDR1 as MGHDK and CDR2 as SYGVNS. The CDR3 is 15 amino acids. The variable domain in full, with the rest retrieved from reference TRBV25-1 and TRBJ2-2, is EADIYQTPRYLVIGTGKKITLECSQTMGHDKMYWYQQDPGMELHLIHYSYGVNSTEKGDLSSESTVSRIRTEHFPLTLESARPSHTSQYLCASSEGDREAGELFFGEGSRLTVL.

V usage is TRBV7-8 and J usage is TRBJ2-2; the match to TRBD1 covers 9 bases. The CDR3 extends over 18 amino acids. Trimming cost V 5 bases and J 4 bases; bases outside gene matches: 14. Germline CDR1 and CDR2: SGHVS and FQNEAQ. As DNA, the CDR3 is TGTGCCAGCAGCCTAGGTTTAGGGACAGGGCGTGGCACCGGGGAGCTGTTTTTT. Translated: CASSLGLGTGRGTGELFF.

The CDR3 protein is CASSELAGGEAFF. DNA of the CDR3: TGTGCCAGCAGTGAGTTGGCGGGGGGTGAAGCTTTCTTT. This rearrangement joins TRBV2 to TRBJ1-1; D is possibly TRBD1 (5 bases). The CDR3 covers 13 residues. V was trimmed by 3 bases and J by 7 bases, leaving 12 bases between them. Germline V gives CDR1 SNHLY, CDR2 FYNNEI.

CDR3 coding DNA: TGTGCCAGCAGCTTAGCAAGGGGTACTTACTATGGCTACACCTTC. It yields the protein CASSLARGTYYGYTF. This chain connects TRBV7-2 to TRBJ1-2, with D perhaps TRBD1 (5 bases). The CDR3 is made up of 15 amino acids. Trimming left V 0 bases short and J 3 bases short, with 11 bases between. Germline V gene data show CDR1 as SGHTA and CDR2 as FQGNSA.

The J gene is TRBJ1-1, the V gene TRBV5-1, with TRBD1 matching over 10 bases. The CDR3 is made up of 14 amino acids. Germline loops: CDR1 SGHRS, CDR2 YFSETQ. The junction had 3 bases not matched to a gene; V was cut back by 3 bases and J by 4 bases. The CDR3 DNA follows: TGCGCCAGCAGCTCATGGACAGGGGGCACTGAAGCTTTCTTT. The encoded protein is CASSSWTGGTEAFF.

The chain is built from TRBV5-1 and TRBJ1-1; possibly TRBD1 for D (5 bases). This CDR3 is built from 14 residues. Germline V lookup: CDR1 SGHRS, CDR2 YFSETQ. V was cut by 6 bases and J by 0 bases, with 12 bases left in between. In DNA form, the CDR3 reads TGCGCCAGCAACCAGGGCGTAATGAACACTGAAGCTTTCTTT. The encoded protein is CASNQGVMNTEAFF.